A single sample is the source of the 27 T cell receptor beta chains below, sequenced in a study of blood T cell repertoires in COVID-19. The table came from immunoSEQ multiplex PCR; TCRdb's copy has only in-frame clones and leaves some out. The sample holds approximately 150,000 clones, over 70% seen once. The sequenced sample consisted of PBMCs or T cells enriched from blood (not recorded which). The receptors were sampled from a man in his 70s who had been exposed to COVID-19.

J is TRBJ2-1 and V is TRBV4-1, with 7 bases aligning to TRBD2. This CDR3 is 17 amino acids long. The V segment lost 2 bases and the J segment 1 base; nucleotides outside the gene matches: 8. Germline V lookup: CDR1 MGHRA, CDR2 YSYEKL. The DNA of the CDR3 is TGCGCCAGCAGCCAAACACTAGCGTCGGGGTCCTACAATGAGCAGTTCTTC. Translation gives CASSQTLASGSYNEQFF.

This chain links TRBV7-8 with TRBJ1-3; TRBD1 is a possible D gene (6 bases). The V gene lost 5 bases and the J gene lost 0 bases, with 14 bases spanning the gap. The CDR3 sequence is 16 residues long. CDR1 is SGHVS, CDR2 FQNEAQ, per germline. This CDR3 is CASSQRTGFSGNTIYF. The CDR3 DNA reads TGTGCCAGCAGCCAGCGAACAGGGTTCTCTGGAAACACCATATATTTT.

The chain employs TRBV12-5 and TRBJ1-1; D remains ambiguous. This CDR3 is 13 amino acids long. Germline V lookup: CDR1 LGHNT, CDR2 FRNRAP. Trimming shortened V by 1 base and J by 8 bases, and 11 bases separated the two germline ends. The CDR3: CASGLGLQREAFF. CDR3 coding DNA: TGTGCTAGTGGTTTGGGACTACAGAGAGAAGCTTTCTTT.

The V and J genes are TRBV27 and TRBJ2-3; 7 nucleotides agree with TRBD2. Germline V gene sequence: CDR1 MNHEY, CDR2 SMNVEV (reference sequence). CDR3 length: 13 amino acids. After removal of 5 bases from V and 6 bases from J, the junction contained 5 bases not matched to a gene. CDR3 sequence reads: CASSIGGEDTQYF. The DNA of the CDR3 is TGTGCCAGCAGTATTGGGGGGGAGGATACGCAGTATTTT.

This sequence joins TRBV2 and TRBJ2-2, with D tentatively TRBD1 (6 bases). This CDR3 has 13 amino acids. The germline V gene has CDR1 SNHLY and CDR2 FYNNEI. V lost 5 bases, J lost 6 bases, and 10 bases lay in between. As DNA, the CDR3 is TGTGCCAGCAGTCAACAGGGACCCGGGGAGCTGTTTTTT. Its protein product is CASSQQGPGELFF. Drawing the rest from reference TRBV2 and TRBJ2-2, the complete variable domain is EPEVTQTPSHQVTQMGQEVILRCVPISNHLYFYWYRQILGQKVEFLVSFYNNEISEKSEIFDDQFSVERPDGSNFTLKIRSTKLEDSAMYFCASSQQGPGELFFGEGSRLTVL.

V and J are TRBV9 and TRBJ2-5; 8 nucleotides agree with TRBD2. The V gene's germline CDR1 is SGDLS and CDR2 YYNGEE. The V segment lost 0 bases and the J segment 2 bases; nucleotides outside the gene matches: 6. This CDR3 has 16 amino acids. CDR3 nucleotide sequence: TGTGCCAGCAGCGTAGGGTCCAGCGGGGGACAAGAGACCCAGTACTTC. This translates into CASSVGSSGGQETQYF. Full variable domain (rest looked up from reference TRBV9 and TRBJ2-5): DSGVTQTPKHLITATGQRVTLRCSPRSGDLSVYWYQQSLDQGLQFLIQYYNGEERAKGNILERFSAQQFPDLHSELNLSSLELGDSALYFCASSVGSSGGQETQYFGPGTRLLVL.

This chain links TRBV5-1 with TRBJ2-2, with D hard to call. The CDR3 is 15 residues long. Germline loops: CDR1 SGHRS, CDR2 YFSETQ. Trimming stripped 0 bases from V and 1 base from J, with 7 bases between. The CDR3 here is CASSLERGNTGELFF. CDR3 sequence (DNA): TGCGCCAGCAGCTTGGAACGCGGGAACACCGGGGAGCTGTTTTTT.

V usage is TRBV18 and J usage is TRBJ1-1; 8 nucleotides match TRBD1. The CDR3 runs to 17 residues. V dropped 4 bases and J dropped 11; count of bases not matched to a gene: 21. CDR1 is KGHSH, CDR2 LQKENI, per germline. CDR3 in amino acids: CASSLGRDRIQAGRAFF. CDR3 nucleotide sequence: TGTGCCAGCTCACTGGGGAGGGACAGGATTCAAGCGGGGCGGGCTTTCTTT.

The chain carries TRBV19 and TRBJ1-1; D gene unclear. The CDR3 runs 11 residues. V was clipped by 7 bases and J by 4 bases, with 7 bases between them. Germline CDR1 LNHDA, CDR2 SQIVND (reference sequence). The chain's CDR3 is CASTGFTEAFF. CDR3 bases: TGTGCCAGTACGGGGTTCACTGAAGCTTTCTTT.

V is TRBV10-3 and J is TRBJ1-5; no clear D. Trimming removed 5 bases at V and 3 bases at J, with 14 bases between. The CDR3 is 15 residues long. Germline CDR1 and CDR2: ENHRY and SYGVKD. As DNA, the CDR3 is TGTGCCATCAGTAGATCAGGAGGCCACAATCAGCCCCAGCATTTT. This codes for CAISRSGGHNQPQHF.

This rearrangement joins TRBV19 to TRBJ1-6, with D possibly matching TRBD1 (6 bases). The CDR3 is 17 amino acids. Trimming cost V 5 bases and J 3 bases, with 17 bases left between them. Germline V gene data show CDR1 as LNHDA and CDR2 as SQIVND (reference sequence). The CDR3 sequence is CASSSSPGAFYNSPLHF. The DNA of the CDR3 is TGTGCCAGTAGTTCTTCCCCAGGGGCCTTCTATAATTCACCCCTCCACTTT.

The V and J genes are TRBV4-1 and TRBJ1-2, with TRBD1 matching 10 bases. Germline-derived CDR1 and CDR2 are MGHRA and YSYEKL. V was clipped by 1 base and J by 1 base; unmatched bases: 3. The CDR3 extends over 16 amino acids. The CDR3 protein is CASSQGRDRGNYGYTF. CDR3 sequence (DNA): TGCGCCAGCAGCCAAGGCCGGGACAGGGGTAACTATGGCTACACCTTC.

This sequence joins TRBV19 and TRBJ2-1, with a possible D match to TRBD2 (6 bases). The V gene lost 1 base and the J gene lost 6 bases, with 13 bases spanning the gap. Germline V gene sequence: CDR1 LNHDA, CDR2 SQIVND (reference sequence). This CDR3 is built from 15 residues. The CDR3 is CASSIGDSWANEQFF. The CDR3, as DNA: TGTGCCAGTAGTATAGGGGACTCCTGGGCCAATGAGCAGTTCTTC. Filled out from reference TRBV19 and TRBJ2-1, the complete variable domain reads DGGITQSPKYLFRKEGQNVTLSCEQNLNHDAMYWYRQDPGQGLRLIYYSQIVNDFQKGDIAEGYSVSREKKESFPLTVTSAQKNPTAFYLCASSIGDSWANEQFFGPGTRLTVL.

This clone was seen a handful of times. The J gene is TRBJ2-7, the V gene TRBV28; 10 bases map to TRBD2. This CDR3 spans 13 amino acids. J gave up 4 bases and V 10 bases, and 7 bases lay outside the gene matches. Germline V gives CDR1 MDHEN, CDR2 SYDVKM. This CDR3 is CAIKAAGGYEQYF. CDR3 coding DNA: TGTGCCATCAAGGCAGCGGGAGGGTACGAGCAGTACTTC.

This clone was detected only once. This chain connects TRBV5-1 to TRBJ1-2; D is possibly TRBD1 (6 bases). The CDR3 extends over 15 amino acids. In germline, CDR1 is SGHRS, CDR2 YFSETQ. The V and J ends lost 0 bases and 2 bases respectively, with 11 bases between them. Here the CDR3 reads CASSLAAGANYGYTF. The CDR3 DNA sequence: TGCGCCAGCAGCTTGGCCGCAGGGGCAAACTATGGCTACACCTTC.

This chain links TRBV7-9 with TRBJ2-3; D is undetermined. The germline V and J ends were trimmed by 2 bases and 4 bases, with 4 bases remaining between them. The CDR3 extends over 12 amino acids. Germline CDR1 and CDR2: SEHNR and FQNEAQ (reference sequence). This chain's CDR3 is CASSLSADTQYF. The CDR3 DNA follows: TGTGCCAGCAGCTTAAGCGCAGATACGCAGTATTTT.

Concerning this clone: Other DNA variants within this sample encode the same CDR3. The chain carries TRBV6-5 and TRBJ1-6; 8 nucleotides line up with TRBD1. The V segment lost 2 bases and the J segment 7 bases; nucleotides outside the gene matches: 4. The CDR3 has 15 residues. Germline V CDR1 and CDR2: MNHEY, SVGAGI. CDR3 in DNA: TGTGCCAGCAGTTACGGACAGGGACTCAATTCACCCCTCCACTTT. This translates into CASSYGQGLNSPLHF.

In its sample, this clone was seen a few times. CDR3 coding DNA: TGTGCCAGTAGTATGGGAACTAGCAATTCCCATGAGCAGTTCTTC. Its translation: CASSMGTSNSHEQFF. This sequence joins TRBV19 and TRBJ2-1, with D possibly being TRBD2 (6 bases). V gave up 3 bases and J gave up 8 bases, with 17 bases separating them. CDR1 is LNHDA and CDR2 is SQIVND in the germline V gene (reference sequence). The CDR3 is 15 residues long.

The rearrangement uses TRBV7-8 and TRBJ2-1; TRBD1 is a possible D gene (6 bases). The CDR3 consists of 15 residues. From germline, CDR1 is SGHVS and CDR2 FQNEAQ. V was shortened by 6 bases and J by 10 bases, with 22 bases between the two germline ends. CDR3 region: CASSRGQIRYGEQFF. Written as DNA, the CDR3 is TGTGCCAGCAGTAGAGGACAGATCAGATATGGAGAGCAGTTCTTC. The whole variable domain, filled in from reference TRBV7-8 and TRBJ2-1, reads GAGVSQSPRYKVAKRGQDVALRCDPISGHVSLFWYQQALGQGPEFLTYFQNEAQLDKSGLPSDRFFAERPEGSVSTLKIQRTQQEDSAVYLCASSRGQIRYGEQFFGPGTRLTVL.

This clone appeared a single time. The J gene is TRBJ1-4, the V gene TRBV19; D possibly corresponds to TRBD1 (6 bases). Trimming cost V 5 bases and J 5 bases, with 15 bases left between them. Germline values: CDR1 LNHDA, CDR2 SQIVND (reference sequence). The CDR3 is made up of 15 amino acids. The CDR3 reads CASSPRQARNEKLFF. CDR3 coding DNA: TGTGCCAGTAGTCCGAGACAGGCGCGCAATGAAAAACTGTTTTTT. The full variable domain, rest sourced from reference TRBV19 and TRBJ1-4, is DGGITQSPKYLFRKEGQNVTLSCEQNLNHDAMYWYRQDPGQGLRLIYYSQIVNDFQKGDIAEGYSVSREKKESFPLTVTSAQKNPTAFYLCASSPRQARNEKLFFGSGTQLSVL.

V and J are TRBV4-3 and TRBJ2-3; a weak D match, TRBD2 (5 bases). Germline CDR1 LGHNA, CDR2 YSLEER. The V and J ends lost 0 bases and 10 bases respectively, with 8 bases between them. CDR3 length equals 12 residues. This CDR3 reads CASSQDVGAQYF. The CDR3 DNA is TGCGCCAGCAGCCAAGATGTCGGGGCGCAGTATTTT.

Turning to this clone: Since a much larger clone is just one base distant, this may be a read error. The chain employs TRBV5-5 and TRBJ1-5, with D perhaps matching TRBD1 (6 bases). With 0 bases removed from V and 3 bases from J, the gap between germline ends came to 7 bases. CDR1 and CDR2 (germline): SGHKS, YYEKEE (reference sequence). CDR3 length: 14 residues. The CDR3 is CASSLGQANQPQHF. CDR3 DNA sequence: TGTGCCAGCAGCTTGGGACAGGCCAATCAGCCCCAGCATTTT.

The chain combines TRBV5-1 with TRBJ2-1; D possibly corresponds to TRBD1 (6 bases). V shed 4 bases and J shed 7 bases, with 9 bases lying between them. The CDR3 contains 12 residues. Germline loops: CDR1 SGHRS, CDR2 YFSETQ. CDR3 region: CASSLTGNEQFF. CDR3 bases: TGCGCCAGCAGCCTGACAGGAAATGAGCAGTTCTTC.

The chain is built from TRBV7-9 and TRBJ2-1; 8 nucleotides agree with TRBD2. With 4 bases clipped from V and 2 bases from J, the junction kept 4 bases outside the gene matches. CDR3 length: 15 amino acids. Germline V CDR1 and CDR2: SEHNR, FQNEAQ (reference sequence). CDR3 sequence: CASSSTGGAYNEQFF. The DNA of the CDR3 is TGTGCCAGCAGCTCGACCGGGGGGGCCTACAATGAGCAGTTCTTC.

The rearrangement joins TRBV5-1 to TRBJ1-3, with D tentatively TRBD1 (6 bases). The CDR3 loop spans 18 amino acids. Germline-derived CDR1 and CDR2 are SGHRS and YFSETQ. V was pared by 1 base and J by 0 bases, with 17 bases between. The CDR3 DNA reads as TGCGCCAGCAGCTTGTCTCAGGGGTCCGCGATCTCTGGAAACACCATATATTTT. Protein product: CASSLSQGSAISGNTIYF.

V usage is TRBV5-1 and J usage is TRBJ2-5; maybe TRBD1 (6 bases). CDR3 length equals 13 residues. Trimming took off 5 bases at V and 1 base at J, with 9 bases between the two ends. Germline CDR1 SGHRS, CDR2 YFSETQ. CDR3 loop: CASRGDIQETQYF. The CDR3 nucleotides are TGCGCCAGCAGGGGGGACATCCAAGAGACCCAGTACTTC.

The rearrangement uses TRBV7-9 and TRBJ2-5; 11 nucleotides line up with TRBD1. J was trimmed by 3 bases and V by 5 bases; bases with no gene match: 5. Germline loops: CDR1 SEHNR, CDR2 FQNEAQ (reference sequence). This CDR3 spans 15 amino acids. CDR3 in amino acids: CASSRSGQGEETQYF. The CDR3 nucleotides are TGTGCCAGCAGCAGATCGGGACAGGGGGAAGAGACCCAGTACTTC.